This TCR beta chain was sequenced for a study of cytomegalovirus exposure and HLA in healthy donors. Study-wide results and limits: High specificity and sensitivity for cytomegalovirus status were reported for the classifier.

With respect to this clone: Its specificity is not known.

The V end lost 5 bases, the J end lost 0 bases, and 15 bases lay between the germline ends. CDR1 and CDR2 from the germline V gene are LNHDA and SQIVND (reference sequence). This CDR3 is built from 16 residues. Using immunoSEQ multiplex PCR, the repertoire was profiled, and TCRdb retains in-frame clones only, with some absent. This table holds about 140,000 clones, approximately 86% found once. The chain links TRBV19 to TRBJ2-3; D is ambiguous. The sequence was obtained from a man between 18 and 35 years old in good health and CMV-seropositive. Sequenced material: PBMCs. CDR3 sequence: CASSALGAASTDTQYF. In DNA, the CDR3 is TGTGCCAGTAGTGCCTTGGGCGCAGCAAGCACAGATACGCAGTATTTT.